Following are 30 T cell receptor beta chains from one sample sequenced in a study of molecular identifiers for immune sequencing clone quantification. TCRdb ran MiXCR on the PCR reads and lists one entry per CDR3 protein. This sample has about 100,000 distinct CDR3 sequences; roughly a fifth occur once, and the top ten carry more than 1%. The material sequenced was naive CD8+ T cells from blood, with Jurkat cell RNA spiked in. Subset: FACS-sorted CD8+CD4-CCR7+CD45RA+ naive T cells. The source is a human donor in good health. Some libraries in this study had Jurkat cell RNA spiked in.

In this sample, this clonotype turned up a few times. This chain joins TRBV5-1 and TRBJ2-7; the D is unclear. Germline V lookup: CDR1 SGHRS, CDR2 YFSETQ. Trimming removed 3 bases from V and 0 bases from J, with 7 bases in between. The CDR3 is made up of 13 amino acids. CDR3 amino acids: CASSSVSSYEQYF. DNA for the CDR3: TGCGCCAGCAGCTCCGTTAGCTCCTACGAGCAGTACTTC.

In its sample, this clonotype was seen many times. This chain uses TRBV14 with TRBJ1-2; tentative D call: TRBD1 (5 bases). Germline values: CDR1 SGHDN, CDR2 FVKESK. The length of the CDR3 is 16 residues. Trimming left V 5 bases short and J 8 bases short, with 24 bases between. CDR3 in amino acids: CASSLNPVRDVEGYTF. The CDR3, as DNA: TGTGCCAGCAGCTTAAATCCGGTTCGGGACGTAGAGGGCTACACCTTC.

This clonotype was recorded many times. The V call is TRBV29-1, the J call TRBJ2-5, with D possibly matching TRBD2 (6 bases). Germline loops: CDR1 SQVTM, CDR2 ANQGSEA. Trimming took 3 bases from V and 5 from J, leaving 13 bases between them. The CDR3 spans 13 residues. CDR3 in amino acids: CSVETGERETQYF. CDR3 DNA: TGCAGCGTTGAGACGGGGGAGAGGGAGACCCAGTACTTC.

With regard to this clonotype: An end of the junction differs from the germline gene, which may be a read error. The chain combines TRBV7-9 with TRBJ2-7, with TRBD1 identical over 9 bases. The V gene's germline CDR1 is SEHNR and CDR2 FQNEAQ (reference sequence). The CDR3 consists of 15 residues. In nucleotides, the CDR3 is TGTGCCAGCAGTCCGCTCGGGACAGGGACGTACGAGCGGTACTTC. Protein product: CASSPLGTGTYERYF.

As for this clonotype: Possible read error: a much larger clone is one base away. The chain combines TRBV20-1 with TRBJ2-7; the D gene is possibly TRBD2 (5 bases). CDR1 DFQATT and CDR2 SNEGSKA come from the germline V gene (reference sequence). This CDR3 is built from 12 residues. CDR3 sequence reads: CSADTGGYEKYF. The CDR3 nucleotides are TGCAGTGCCGACACCGGAGGCTACGAGAAGTACTTC.

This rearrangement joins TRBV4-1 to TRBJ2-2; no definite D call. The CDR3 runs to 14 residues. Trimming stripped 0 bases from V and 3 bases from J, with 5 bases between. CDR1 is MGHRA and CDR2 is YSYEKL in the germline V gene. CDR3 DNA sequence: TGCGCCAGCAGCCAAGACTGGGACACCGGGGAGCTGTTTTTT. It is translated as CASSQDWDTGELFF.

This clonotype appeared a few times. This sequence may be a read error, since a much larger clone differs from it by one base. The chain carries TRBV12-3 or TRBV12-4 and TRBJ2-3; 10 nucleotides line up with TRBD1. This CDR3 has 19 amino acids. V shed 5 bases, J shed 0 bases, and the junction held 14 bases outside the gene matches. CDR3 residues: CASSGTGAQAPTSTDTQYF. The CDR3 region has the DNA TGTGCCAGCAGTGGGACAGGGGCCCAGGCCCCCACTAGCACAGATACGCAGTATTTT.

This clonotype was seen repeatedly, ten times or more. This chain joins TRBV9 and TRBJ2-3, with D perhaps being TRBD1 or TRBD2 (5 bases each). CDR1 and CDR2 from the germline V gene are SGDLS and YYNGEE. Trimming shortened V by 0 bases and J by 0 bases, and 11 bases separated the two germline ends. The CDR3 has 16 residues. The CDR3: CASSVAGLQSTDTQYF. CDR3 nucleotides: TGTGCCAGCAGCGTAGCGGGGCTCCAAAGCACAGATACGCAGTATTTT.

Remarks on this clonotype: This may be a read error, as it is one base from a much larger clone. The chain is built from TRBV10-3 and TRBJ2-7; maybe TRBD1 (6 bases). V dropped 0 bases and J dropped 5 bases, with 17 bases sitting between them. The CDR3 covers 16 residues. Looked up from germline, CDR1 is ENHRY and CDR2 is SYGVKD. The CDR3 reads CAISESVKQGPNEQYF. DNA of the CDR3: TGTGCCATCAGTGAGTCAGTTAAACAGGGCCCCAACGAGCAGTACTTC.

Ten or more counts support this clonotype. The chain combines TRBV6-4 with TRBJ2-2; 8 bases are a match to TRBD2. V shed 0 bases and J 3 bases; nucleotides not matched to a gene: 3. The V gene's germline CDR1 is MRHNA and CDR2 SNTAGT. This CDR3 has 16 residues. The CDR3 sequence: CASSDSGGRYTGELFF. CDR3 DNA: TGTGCCAGCAGTGACTCTGGCGGGAGGTACACCGGGGAGCTGTTTTTT.

V usage is TRBV7-9 and J usage is TRBJ2-7; D perhaps matches TRBD1 (7 bases). Germline loops: CDR1 SEHNR, CDR2 FQNEAQ (reference sequence). The V and J ends lost 5 bases and 4 bases respectively, with 15 bases between them. The CDR3 length is 14 residues. Here the CDR3 DNA reads TGTGCCAGCAGCCCTCAGGGGGGAGGATACGAGCAGTACTTC. Amino acids: CASSPQGGGYEQYF.

This clonotype was detected only a few times. The CDR3 DNA reads TGCGCCAGCAGCCCCCCCGGACAGGGCGGTGAGCAGTTCTTC. It yields the protein CASSPPGQGGEQFF. The chain has TRBV4-1 and TRBJ2-1, with TRBD1 matching 8 bases. Germline V gene sequence: CDR1 MGHRA, CDR2 YSYEKL. CDR3 size: 14 residues. J lost 9 bases, V lost 4 bases, and 8 bases had no gene match.

This clonotype was counted ten times or more. The chain has TRBV27 and TRBJ2-7; 12 bases agree with TRBD2. The V and J ends lost 6 bases and 2 bases, in that order; junction bases with no gene match: 5. CDR3 length: 15 amino acids. Germline V gene lookup returns CDR1 MNHEY and CDR2 SMNVEV (reference sequence). The CDR3 spells CASSAGLAGPYEQYF. The CDR3, as DNA: TGTGCCAGCAGCGCCGGACTAGCGGGACCCTACGAGCAGTACTTC.

The chain uses TRBV27 and TRBJ2-3, with 8 bases lining up with TRBD2. With 1 base clipped from V and 0 bases from J, the junction kept 3 bases outside the gene matches. Germline loops: CDR1 MNHEY, CDR2 SMNVEV (reference sequence). The CDR3 totals 16 residues. CDR3 DNA sequence: TGTGCCAGCAGTTTATTAGCGGGGAGTAGCACAGATACGCAGTATTTT. Its translation is CASSLLAGSSTDTQYF.

This clonotype was counted many times. This chain uses TRBV4-1 with TRBJ1-1; no reliable D call. V was pared by 6 bases and J by 0 bases, with 11 bases between. Germline CDR1 reads MGHRA; CDR2 reads YSYEKL. This CDR3 is built from 14 residues. DNA of the CDR3: TGCGCCAGCAGTAGGAAGGCAATGAACACTGAAGCTTTCTTT. Translated, it gives CASSRKAMNTEAFF.

This clonotype was seen at least ten times. The chain recombines TRBV23-1 with TRBJ1-5; D gene unclear. TRBV23-1 is flagged as an ORF with uncertain function. CDR3 size: 15 residues. Trimming cost V 0 bases and J 4 bases, with 10 bases left between them. CDR3 residues: CASSQSRQANQPQHF. The CDR3 nucleotides read TGCGCCAGCAGTCAATCGCGGCAGGCTAATCAGCCCCAGCATTTT.

This clonotype has only a few counts. The rearrangement joins TRBV7-2 to TRBJ2-1; D call uncertain. The CDR3 extends over 13 amino acids. Germline V lookup: CDR1 SGHTA, CDR2 FQGNSA. Trimming left V 5 bases short and J 15 bases short, with 20 bases between. This CDR3 is CASSLPPNLSRFF. As DNA, the CDR3 is TGTGCCAGCAGCCTCCCCCCTAACTTATCGCGGTTCTTC. The variable domain in full, with the rest retrieved from reference TRBV7-2 and TRBJ2-1, is GAGVSQSPSNKVTEKGKDVELRCDPISGHTALYWYRQSLGQGLEFLIYFQGNSAPDKSGLPSDRFSAERTGGSVSTLTIQRTQQEDSAVYLCASSLPPNLSRFFGPGTRLTVL.

Ten or more counts support this clonotype. This chain links TRBV30 with TRBJ1-5; D remains unclear. Trimming cost V 2 bases and J 1 base, with 9 bases left between them. This CDR3 region has 14 residues. Germline CDR1 GTSNPN, CDR2 SVGIG (reference sequence). This chain's CDR3 is CAWSLTSSNQPQHF. Written as DNA, the CDR3 is TGTGCCTGGAGTTTGACATCAAGCAATCAGCCCCAGCATTTT. The variable domain in full, with the rest retrieved from reference TRBV30 and TRBJ1-5, is SQTIHQWPATLVQPVGSPLSLECTVEGTSNPNLYWYRQAAGRGLQLLFYSVGIGQISSEVPQNLSASRPQDRQFILSSKKLLLSDSGFYLCAWSLTSSNQPQHFGDGTRLSIL.

This clonotype appeared a few times. The V gene is TRBV7-9, the J gene TRBJ2-5, with D perhaps given as TRBD1 or TRBD2 (6 bases each). The V gene's germline CDR1 is SEHNR and CDR2 FQNEAQ (reference sequence). The length of the CDR3 is 14 residues. Trimming cost V 5 bases and J 5 bases, with 15 bases left between them. The DNA of the CDR3 is TGTGCCAGCAGCACTGAGGGGGGACCCGAGACCCAGTACTTC. Encoded protein: CASSTEGGPETQYF.

This clonotype has ten or more counts. The genes are TRBV15 and TRBJ2-5; tentative D call: TRBD2 (5 bases). Germline CDR1 and CDR2: LNHNV and YYDKDF (reference sequence). Trimming removed 0 bases from V and 5 bases from J, with 13 bases in between. CDR3 length equals 15 residues. Here the CDR3 reads CATSRDVTRVETQYF. The DNA for the CDR3 is TGTGCCACCAGCAGAGATGTGACGAGGGTTGAGACCCAGTACTTC.

The sample holds a few counts of this clonotype. The J gene is TRBJ2-6, the V gene TRBV9; D is undetermined. Trimming cost V 4 bases and J 4 bases, with 15 bases left between them. Per the germline V gene, CDR1 is SGDLS and CDR2 is YYNGEE. The CDR3 contains 16 residues. For the CDR3, the DNA is TGTGCCAGCAGCTCCAGTTGGCTTTCCGGGGCCAACGTCCTGACTTTC. Translated: CASSSSWLSGANVLTF.

This clonotype was seen many times. J is TRBJ1-5 and V is TRBV7-9; D is perhaps TRBD1 (6 bases). CDR1 and CDR2 from the germline V gene are SEHNR and FQNEAQ (reference sequence). The CDR3 sequence is 15 residues long. V lost 1 base to trimming and J lost 3 bases, with 10 bases between them. CDR3 region: CASSLGTGNNQPQHF. CDR3 DNA sequence: TGTGCCAGCAGCTTAGGAACAGGGAACAATCAGCCCCAGCATTTT.

To note about this clonotype: Just one base apart from a much larger clone, this may be a read error. The chain carries TRBV6-2 or TRBV6-3 and TRBJ1-1; D unresolved. The CDR3 is made up of 14 amino acids. Per the germline V gene, CDR1 is MNHEY and CDR2 is SVGEGT. This CDR3 is CASSYPVAGTEALF. DNA of the CDR3: TGTGCCAGCAGTTACCCGGTCGCGGGCACTGAAGCTCTCTTT.

The chain uses TRBV12-3 or TRBV12-4 and TRBJ1-1; the D is unclear. V was cut by 4 bases and J by 0 bases, with 6 bases left in between. This CDR3 comprises 13 residues. In nucleotides, the CDR3 is TGTGCCAGCAGTTCCCTACTGAACACTGAAGCTTTCTTT. Amino acids: CASSSLLNTEAFF.

This clonotype has only a few counts. The chain couples TRBV27 to TRBJ2-2; possible D gene TRBD2, 6 bases. Germline V gene data show CDR1 as MNHEY and CDR2 as SMNVEV (reference sequence). The V gene lost 6 bases and the J gene lost 4 bases, with 12 bases spanning the gap. This CDR3 comprises 14 residues. The CDR3 DNA is TGTGCCAGCAGCCCGGGACTCGGCACCGGGGAGCTGTTTTTT. Protein sequence: CASSPGLGTGELFF.

The gene calls are TRBV7-9 and TRBJ2-3; D might be TRBD2 (5 bases). The V gene lost 5 bases and the J gene lost 2 bases, with 20 bases spanning the gap. Germline V gene sequence: CDR1 SEHNR, CDR2 FQNEAQ (reference sequence). The CDR3 is 17 amino acids. The CDR3 DNA reads TGTGCCAGCAGCCCGCCCCCCTTGGACTTCACCACAGATACGCAGTATTTT. Protein: CASSPPPLDFTTDTQYF.

This clonotype was seen at least ten times. This sequence joins TRBV7-6 and TRBJ2-3; D might be TRBD1 (7 bases). Trimming stripped 1 base from V and 6 bases from J, with 17 bases between. The CDR3 has 16 residues. Germline V gene data show CDR1 as SGHVS and CDR2 as FNYEAQ. The CDR3 here is CASSLGSDRDLDTQYF. CDR3 coding DNA: TGTGCCAGCAGCTTAGGGTCCGACAGGGACTTGGATACGCAGTATTTT.

At least ten counts were recorded for this clonotype. The chain joins TRBV20-1 to TRBJ2-7; D uncertain. The CDR3 extends over 13 amino acids. Germline V gene lookup returns CDR1 DFQATT and CDR2 SNEGSKA (reference sequence). V shed 6 bases and J shed 0 bases, with 12 bases lying between them. CDR3 coding DNA: TGCAGTGCCCGCAGGATAACCTCCTACGAGCAGTACTTC. Translating gives CSARRITSYEQYF.

This clonotype has a handful of counts. The chain couples TRBV3-1 to TRBJ2-7; D remains ambiguous. Trimming cost V 1 base and J 3 bases, with 13 bases left between them. CDR1 is LGHDT, CDR2 YNNKEL, per germline (reference sequence). CDR3 size: 15 residues. The CDR3 DNA sequence: TGTGCCAGCAGCCAAGGGAGACAACCGGACTACGAGCAGTACTTC. Residues: CASSQGRQPDYEQYF.

Worth noting for this clonotype: A read error is possible here, since a much larger clone lies one base away. This chain uses TRBV2 with TRBJ2-3, with 11 bases aligning to TRBD1. This CDR3 spans 17 amino acids. CDR1 SNHLY and CDR2 FYNNEI come from the germline V gene. CDR3 in DNA: TGTGCCGGCAGTGAAGTGGTTGGGACAGGGGGAACAGATACGCAGTATTTT. It codes for CAGSEVVGTGGTDTQYF.